The clone carrying this T cell receptor (beta chain) was seen ten or more times. Its antigen is undetermined. TCRdb passed the 5' RACE reads through MiXCR, listing each CDR3 protein once. The table shows around 350,000 distinct CDR3 sequences, with 11% occurring only once. The length of the CDR3 is 14 residues. V shed 0 bases and J shed 4 bases, with 9 bases lying between them. Germline assignment: CDR1 ENHRY and CDR2 SYGVKD. This sample is part of a study of T cells after yellow fever vaccination. Findings and caveats of the study: Peaking faster, on day 5 versus 15, the secondary response was nonetheless weaker.

V usage is TRBV10-3 and J usage is TRBJ2-5; D may be TRBD1 (5 bases). The sequence derives from a young man who received the YFV17D yellow fever vaccine. The sample in question was PBMCs, obtained on the day of the first yellow fever vaccination. The CDR3 DNA reads as TGTGCCATCAGTGAGTCGGTGCAGGGAGAGACCCAGTACTTC. This translates into CAISESVQGETQYF.